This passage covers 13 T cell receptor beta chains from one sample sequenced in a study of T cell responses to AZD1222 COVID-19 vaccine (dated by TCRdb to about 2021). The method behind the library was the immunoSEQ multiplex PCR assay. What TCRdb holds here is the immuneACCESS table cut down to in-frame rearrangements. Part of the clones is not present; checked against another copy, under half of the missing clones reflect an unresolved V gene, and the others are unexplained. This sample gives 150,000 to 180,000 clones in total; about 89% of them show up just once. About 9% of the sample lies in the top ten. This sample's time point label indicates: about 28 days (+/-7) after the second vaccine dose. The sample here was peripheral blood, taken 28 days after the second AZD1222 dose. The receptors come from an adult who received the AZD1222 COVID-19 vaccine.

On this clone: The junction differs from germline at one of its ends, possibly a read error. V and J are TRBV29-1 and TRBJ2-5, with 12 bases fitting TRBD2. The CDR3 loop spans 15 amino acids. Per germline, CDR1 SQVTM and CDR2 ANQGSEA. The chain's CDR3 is CSVEGLAGFQETQYF. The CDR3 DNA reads TGCAGCGTCGAAGGACTAGCGGGATTCCAAGAGACCCAGTACTTC.

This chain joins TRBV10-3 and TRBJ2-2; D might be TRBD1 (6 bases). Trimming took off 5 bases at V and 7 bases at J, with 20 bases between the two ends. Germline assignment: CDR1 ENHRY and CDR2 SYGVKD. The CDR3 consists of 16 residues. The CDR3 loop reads CAISRQAGGLDGELFF. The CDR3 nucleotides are TGTGCCATCAGTAGACAGGCCGGTGGGCTGGACGGGGAGCTGTTTTTT.

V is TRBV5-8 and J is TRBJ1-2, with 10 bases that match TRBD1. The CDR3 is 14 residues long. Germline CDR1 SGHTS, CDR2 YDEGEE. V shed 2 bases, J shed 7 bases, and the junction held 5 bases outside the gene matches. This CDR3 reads CASSLDRGLGGYTF. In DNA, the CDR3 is TGTGCCAGCAGCTTAGACAGGGGGCTTGGTGGCTACACCTTC.

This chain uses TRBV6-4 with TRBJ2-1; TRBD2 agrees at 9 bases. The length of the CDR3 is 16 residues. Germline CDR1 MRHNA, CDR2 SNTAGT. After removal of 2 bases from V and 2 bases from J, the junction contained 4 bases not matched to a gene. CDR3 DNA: TGTGCCAGCAGTGACGGAGGCGGGAGGGCCTACAATGAGCAGTTCTTC. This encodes CASSDGGGRAYNEQFF.

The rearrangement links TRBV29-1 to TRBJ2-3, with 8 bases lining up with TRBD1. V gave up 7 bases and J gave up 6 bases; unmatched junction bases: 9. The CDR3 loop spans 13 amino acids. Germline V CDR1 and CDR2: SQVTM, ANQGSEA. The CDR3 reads CSATGGRVDTQYF. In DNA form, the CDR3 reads TGCAGCGCCACAGGGGGGCGAGTGGATACGCAGTATTTT.

The DNA of the CDR3 is TGTGCCAGCAGCTTACTTCCGGATCAGAACCCCAGCTCCTACGAGCAGTACTTC. It translates to CASSLLPDQNPSSYEQYF. V usage is TRBV7-9 and J usage is TRBJ2-7; D gene uncertain. The CDR3 is 18 amino acids. Deletions cut 2 bases from V and 0 bases from J, with 20 bases between. The germline gives CDR1 SEHNR, CDR2 FQNEAQ (reference sequence).

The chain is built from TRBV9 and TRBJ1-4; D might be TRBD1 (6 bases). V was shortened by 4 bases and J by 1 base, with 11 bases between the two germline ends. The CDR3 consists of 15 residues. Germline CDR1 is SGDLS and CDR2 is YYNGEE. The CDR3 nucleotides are TGTGCCAGCAGCTTGAGGGGGGGAACTAATGAAAAACTGTTTTTT. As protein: CASSLRGGTNEKLFF. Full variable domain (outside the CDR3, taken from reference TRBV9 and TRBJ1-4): DSGVTQTPKHLITATGQRVTLRCSPRSGDLSVYWYQQSLDQGLQFLIQYYNGEERAKGNILERFSAQQFPDLHSELNLSSLELGDSALYFCASSLRGGTNEKLFFGSGTQLSVL.

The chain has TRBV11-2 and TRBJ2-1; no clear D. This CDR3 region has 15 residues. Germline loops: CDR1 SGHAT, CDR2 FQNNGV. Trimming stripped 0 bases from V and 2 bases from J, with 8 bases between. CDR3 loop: CASSLDLGTYNEQFF. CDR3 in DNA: TGTGCCAGCAGCTTAGACCTGGGTACCTACAATGAGCAGTTCTTC.

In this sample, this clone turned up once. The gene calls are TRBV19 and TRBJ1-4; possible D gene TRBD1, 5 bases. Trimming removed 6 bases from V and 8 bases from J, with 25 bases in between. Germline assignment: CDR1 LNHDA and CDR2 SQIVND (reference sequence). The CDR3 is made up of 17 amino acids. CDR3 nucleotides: TGTGCCAGTAGCAAAACACCCTCGGGGGGTAAGAGGGAAAAACTGTTTTTT. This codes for CASSKTPSGGKREKLFF. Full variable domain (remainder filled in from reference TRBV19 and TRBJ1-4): DGGITQSPKYLFRKEGQNVTLSCEQNLNHDAMYWYRQDPGQGLRLIYYSQIVNDFQKGDIAEGYSVSREKKESFPLTVTSAQKNPTAFYLCASSKTPSGGKREKLFFGSGTQLSVL.

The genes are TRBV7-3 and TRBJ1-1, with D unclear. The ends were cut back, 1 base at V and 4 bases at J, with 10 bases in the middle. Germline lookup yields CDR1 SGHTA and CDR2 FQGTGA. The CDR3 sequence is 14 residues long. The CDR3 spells CASSLMDGSTEAFF. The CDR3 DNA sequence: TGTGCCAGCAGCTTAATGGATGGCAGCACTGAAGCTTTCTTT.

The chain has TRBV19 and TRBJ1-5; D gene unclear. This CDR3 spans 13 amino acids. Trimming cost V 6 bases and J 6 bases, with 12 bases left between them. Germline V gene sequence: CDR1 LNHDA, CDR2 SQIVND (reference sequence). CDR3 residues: CASRTVSGQPQHF. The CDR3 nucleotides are TGTGCCAGTAGAACAGTCTCGGGTCAGCCCCAGCATTTT.

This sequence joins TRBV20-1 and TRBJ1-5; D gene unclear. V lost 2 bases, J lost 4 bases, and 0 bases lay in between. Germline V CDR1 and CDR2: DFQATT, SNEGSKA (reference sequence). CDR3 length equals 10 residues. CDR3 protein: CSARNQPQHF. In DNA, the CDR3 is TGCAGTGCTAGAAATCAGCCCCAGCATTTT.

The CDR3 nucleotides read TGTGCCAGTAGTATAAAGGCGACTAGCGGGAGTGGCGATGAGCAGTTCTTC. Translated: CASSIKATSGSGDEQFF. The J gene is TRBJ2-1, the V gene TRBV19, with 12 bases lining up with TRBD2. V trimming: 2 bases; J trimming: 8 bases; junction bases outside the gene matches: 10. The CDR3 has 17 amino acids. Germline V lookup: CDR1 LNHDA, CDR2 SQIVND (reference sequence).